These 2 T cell receptor beta chains were all obtained from the same sample, sequenced in a study of blood T cell repertoires in COVID-19. Assay used: immunoSEQ multiplex PCR; TCRdb lists only in-frame clones, some missing. The table records 150,000 to 200,000 clones, about four fifths of them present only once. Source material: peripheral blood. The receptors originated from a woman in her seventies with acute or convalescent COVID-19.

The gene calls are TRBV5-4 and TRBJ2-3, with a possible D match to TRBD1 (5 bases). The ends were cut back, 2 bases at V and 5 bases at J, with 12 bases in the middle. Germline V lookup: CDR1 SGHNT, CDR2 YYREEE (reference sequence). The length of the CDR3 is 14 residues. This chain's CDR3 is CASSFSQGKDTQYF. The CDR3 bases are TGTGCCAGCAGCTTCTCGCAGGGTAAAGATACGCAGTATTTT. Combining the CDR3 with reference TRBV5-4 and TRBJ2-3 gives the whole variable domain ETGVTQSPTHLIKTRGQQVTLRCSSQSGHNTVSWYQQALGQGPQFIFQYYREEENGRGNFPPRFSGLQFPNYSSELNVNALELDDSALYLCASSFSQGKDTQYFGPGTRLTVL.

This clone occurred a few times. The genes are TRBV15 and TRBJ1-5; maybe TRBD1 (6 bases). Looked up from germline, CDR1 is LNHNV and CDR2 is YYDKDF (reference sequence). There are 16 residues in the CDR3. Trimming removed 1 base from V and 2 bases from J, with 12 bases in between. The DNA of the CDR3 is TGTGCCACCAGCAGAGTCCTATGGACAGGCAATCAGCCCCAGCATTTT. Protein: CATSRVLWTGNQPQHF.